A single sample is the source of the 5 T cell receptor beta chains below, sequenced in a study of identical twins. TCRdb reprocessed the 5' RACE reads with MiXCR, giving one entry per CDR3 protein. The sample gives approximately 210,000 distinct CDR3 sequences, more than 15% of which show up once; 35% to 50% is in the top ten. These same data were also listed under a study on T cells expressing NK-cell markers.

What was sequenced was CD8+ T cells sorted from blood. The origin of the receptors is a woman younger than 35 in good health.

This clonotype was detected only a few times. The gene calls are TRBV11-2 and TRBJ1-2, with no clear D. CDR3 length: 18 residues. Germline values: CDR1 SGHAT, CDR2 FQNNGV. V was clipped by 1 base and J by 0 bases, with 18 bases between them. The CDR3 loop reads CASSLVGPLAEANYGYTF. DNA of the CDR3: TGTGCCAGCAGCTTAGTGGGCCCTCTGGCTGAAGCTAACTATGGCTACACCTTC.

This clonotype was counted a few times. The chain joins TRBV20-1 to TRBJ1-2, with D possibly TRBD1 on 6 matching bases. V lost 6 bases, J lost 8 bases, and 16 bases lay in between. Per germline, CDR1 DFQATT and CDR2 SNEGSKA (reference sequence). There are 12 residues in the CDR3. The DNA for the CDR3 is TGCAGTGCCCGGGGCGGGGGCTACGGCTACACCTTC. It translates to CSARGGGYGYTF.

This clonotype was counted ten times or more. V and J are TRBV20-1 and TRBJ2-7; the D gene is possibly TRBD1 (6 bases). CDR3 size: 13 residues. The germline V gene encodes CDR1 DFQATT and CDR2 SNEGSKA (reference sequence). V was cut by 3 bases and J by 4 bases, with 13 bases left in between. CDR3 residues: CSARPEGGYEQYF. The DNA of the CDR3 is TGCAGTGCTAGGCCAGAAGGGGGATACGAGCAGTACTTC.

V gene TRBV10-1 combines with J gene TRBJ2-7; D might be TRBD2 (6 bases). This CDR3 comprises 13 residues. Deletions cut 6 bases from V and 3 bases from J, with 12 bases between. Germline lookup yields CDR1 WNHNN and CDR2 SYGVQD (reference sequence). The CDR3 reads CASSFGRNYEQYF. In DNA, the CDR3 is TGCGCCAGCAGCTTCGGGAGAAACTACGAGCAGTACTTC.

The V and J genes are TRBV7-8 and TRBJ2-2; 9 bases are a match to TRBD2. The CDR3 covers 14 residues. Germline-derived CDR1 and CDR2 are SGHVS and FQNEAQ. J lost 4 bases, V lost 10 bases, and 7 bases had no gene match. CDR3 nucleotide sequence: TGTGCCACCCCCCTAGCGGGAATCACCGGGGAGCTGTTTTTT. Amino acids: CATPLAGITGELFF.